These T cell receptor beta chains were read from a single sample in a study of identical twins. In TCRdb, the 5' RACE reads were re-called with MiXCR into one record per CDR3 protein. Found here are hundreds of thousands of distinct CDR3 sequences, about 20% of them singletons; the top ten hold around 13%. These data were also reused for a study on T cells expressing NK-cell markers.

The sequenced material came from PBMCs. The receptors derive from a woman aged 18-35 years in good health. CDR3s include the opening cysteine and the closing phenylalanine or tryptophan. A D gene is named only where the DNA matches it firmly. Size tells how often a clone was seen (once, few, many) or the class of an expanded clone, and some rows leave it out.

TRBV12-3/TRBV12-4	TRBJ2-7	many	TRBD2	TGTGCCAGCAGTTTAGCCAGACTAGCGGGGACCGGGGAGCAGTACTTC	CASSLARLAGTGEQYF
TRBV9	TRBJ2-7	-	TRBD2	TGTGCCAGCAGCGCTAGTCTAGCGGGAGGACCCTACGAGCAGTACTTC	CASSASLAGGPYEQYF
TRBV3-1	TRBJ2-7	-	TRBD1	TGTGCCAGCAGCCAATGGGTCTGGGACAGTACCTACGAGCAGTACTTC	CASSQWVWDSTYEQYF
TRBV20-1	TRBJ1-1	-	-	TGCAGTGCTAGATACGCACTGGCGATGAACACTGAAGCTTTCTTT	CSARYALAMNTEAFF
TRBV7-2	TRBJ2-7	-	-	TGTGCCAGCAGCTTAGGAGGGGGAGTACCTTACGAGCAGTACTTC	CASSLGGGVPYEQYF
TRBV12-3/TRBV12-4	TRBJ1-5	many	-	TGTGCCAGCAGTATCGGGACACTGAATCAGCCCCAGCATTTT	CASSIGTLNQPQHF
TRBV4-1	TRBJ1-1	-	-	TGCGCCAGCAGCCAAGACCCGGGCCCCTTGAACACTGAAGCTTTCTTT	CASSQDPGPLNTEAFF
TRBV2	TRBJ1-1	-	-	TGTGCCAGCAGTGGTCAGGGAGAAGCTTTCTTT	CASSGQGEAFF
TRBV2	TRBJ1-4	few	-	TGTGCCAGCAGTGAAGAACGGGAAAAACTGTTTTTT	CASSEEREKLFF
TRBV5-1	TRBJ2-7	-	-	TGCGCCAGCAGCAAAGCGGGCAGCGTCTACGAGCAGTACTTC	CASSKAGSVYEQYF
TRBV14	TRBJ2-1	-	TRBD2	TGTGCCAGCAGCCAAGAGGGGAGGCTAGCGGACTACTACGACAACAATGAGCAGTTCTTC	CASSQEGRLADYYDNNEQFF
TRBV5-5	TRBJ1-1	few	-	TGTGCCAGCAGCTTCCGCCCTGGCAGGAACACTGAAGCTTTCTTT	CASSFRPGRNTEAFF
TRBV10-3	TRBJ2-1	few	TRBD2	TGTGCCATCAGTGTCCGGTCACTAGCGGGGGGGGCCAATGAGCAGTTCTTC	CAISVRSLAGGANEQFF
TRBV4-3	TRBJ2-3	-	-	TGCGCCAGCAGCCAAGAGGGTCTTCACCCTAGCACAGATACGCAGTATTTT	CASSQEGLHPSTDTQYF
TRBV5-1	TRBJ2-2	-	-	TGCGCCAGCAGCCGCGGAACAGAAGCAGGGGAGCTGTTTTTT	CASSRGTEAGELFF
TRBV20-1	TRBJ2-1	-	-	TGCAGTGCCCCGGCGGAGGTCTCCTACAATGAGCAGTTCTTC	CSAPAEVSYNEQFF
TRBV7-2	TRBJ2-7	-	TRBD1	TGTGCCAGCAGCTTAGCTTCGGGGACAGGATCCTACGAGCAGTACTTC	CASSLASGTGSYEQYF
TRBV20-1	TRBJ1-5	few	TRBD1	TGCAGTGCTGGGGACAGGGCCGTAGGCAATCAGCCCCAGCATTTT	CSAGDRAVGNQPQHF
TRBV12-3/TRBV12-4	TRBJ2-5	few	-	TGTGCCAGCAGCAGATCTAAGGAGACCCAGTACTTC	CASSRSKETQYF
TRBV5-1	TRBJ2-2	-	-	TGCGCCAGCAGCCCGGCGACGAACACCGGGGAGCTGTTTTTT	CASSPATNTGELFF
TRBV20-1	TRBJ2-7	once	TRBD2	TGCAGTGCTTTTGGGACTAGCGGGAGCGGCTCCTACGAGCAGTACTTC	CSAFGTSGSGSYEQYF
TRBV5-1	TRBJ2-3	few	-	TGCGCCAGCACCCCACGGGGCAGAACCACAGATACGCAGTATTTT	CASTPRGRTTDTQYF
TRBV15	TRBJ2-7	few	-	TGTGCCACCAGCAGAGATGCCGGCAGGGAATCGGGCGAGCAGTACTTC	CATSRDAGRESGEQYF
TRBV4-3	TRBJ2-1	few	-	TGCGCCAGCAGCCCGAGCCTTGCCAAGTCCTACAATGAGCAGTTCTTC	CASSPSLAKSYNEQFF
TRBV7-9	TRBJ2-7	-	-	TGTGCCAGCGGTCCCACAACCGGGACGACATACTACGAGCAGTACTTC	CASGPTTGTTYYEQYF
TRBV29-1	TRBJ2-1	-	TRBD2	TGCAGCGCCTTTCGGGAGGTTCATAGTGTCTACAATGAGCAGTTCTTC	CSAFREVHSVYNEQFF
TRBV12-3/TRBV12-4	TRBJ2-7	few	TRBD1	TGTGCCAGCAGTTTTGGGACAGGGGGGTTTGGGCAGTACTTC	CASSFGTGGFGQYF